This record looks at one T cell receptor (beta chain) sequence and its context. Germline CDR1 and CDR2: DFQATT and SNEGSKA (reference sequence). V dropped 2 bases and J dropped 2 bases, with 19 bases sitting between them. This CDR3 contains 16 residues. The data belong to a study of response to subunit inactivated influenza vaccine. TCRdb fed the RT-PCR reads into MiXCR, producing one record per CDR3 protein. The sample records under 750,000 distinct CDR3 sequences, approximately 12% being singletons. The input for sequencing was PBMCs from blood, taken on the day of vaccination. The clonotype originates from a man in his fifties or sixties who received an inactivated influenza vaccine. This chain uses TRBV20-1 with TRBJ2-7; the D is unclear. The DNA of the CDR3 is TGCAGTGCTAGACCACCCCGCGAGACGGTAGCCTACGAGCAGTACTTC. Translation gives CSARPPRETVAYEQYF.